These 20 T cell receptor beta chains were sequenced from one sample in a study of Graves' ophthalmopathy and Graves' hyperthyroidism. Using RNA transcripts, the TCR beta CDR3 regions were amplified. Amplification began with first-round RT-PCR using HTBI primers, then second-round multiplex PCR was performed. One entry per CDR3 protein, called by TCRdb with MiXCR from the multiplex PCR reads. The data hold about 210,000 distinct CDR3 sequences, with under 30% observed a single time. The sample consisted of peripheral blood. The origin of the receptors is a man aged 45-60 years with Graves' ophthalmopathy.

V usage is TRBV12-3 or TRBV12-4 and J usage is TRBJ1-2, with no clear D. Trimming took 6 bases from V and 1 from J, leaving 9 bases between them. The CDR3 covers 13 residues. The CDR3 loop reads CASSWAVNYGYTF. CDR3 DNA sequence: TGTGCCAGCAGCTGGGCAGTTAACTATGGCTACACCTTC.

This sequence joins TRBV12-3 or TRBV12-4 and TRBJ1-5; the D is unclear. V lost 3 bases and J 5 bases, leaving 11 bases between the germline ends. This CDR3 spans 14 amino acids. DNA for the CDR3: TGTGCCAGCAGTTTGGAGTTGGTCGATCAGCCCCAGCATTTT. Its translation is CASSLELVDQPQHF.

This clonotype was recorded many times. This chain joins TRBV2 and TRBJ2-7; the D is unclear. V lost 6 bases and J lost 6, with 9 bases in between. The CDR3 consists of 11 residues. Germline loops: CDR1 SNHLY, CDR2 FYNNEI. This CDR3 is CASRIATEQYF. The CDR3 nucleotides are TGTGCCAGCAGAATTGCCACCGAGCAGTACTTC.

At least ten counts were recorded for this clonotype. The V call is TRBV20-1, the J call TRBJ2-7, with 10 positions matching TRBD1. The CDR3 length is 11 residues. CDR1 is DFQATT, CDR2 SNEGSKA, per germline (reference sequence). V lost 5 bases, J lost 6 bases, and 1 base stayed unmatched. The CDR3, as DNA: TGCAGTGCTCGGACAGGGGGCGAGCAGTACTTC. This codes for CSARTGGEQYF.

Written as DNA, the CDR3 is TGTGCCACGGGAAGGGGGAGAGGAACCTACGAGCAGTACTTC. This encodes CATGRGRGTYEQYF. The chain is built from TRBV19 and TRBJ2-7, with D tentatively TRBD1 (6 bases). Between the trimmed V and J ends, which lost 10 bases and 2 bases, there was a span of 18 bases. Germline lookup yields CDR1 LNHDA and CDR2 SQIVND (reference sequence). The CDR3 length is 14 residues.

The sample holds many counts of this clonotype. The chain links TRBV7-9 to TRBJ2-5, with 10 bases fitting TRBD2. V lost 1 base, J lost 2 bases, and 7 bases stayed unmatched. Germline V CDR1 and CDR2: SEHNR, FQNEAQ (reference sequence). CDR3 length: 17 amino acids. The CDR3 region is CASSLDGLAGVQETQYF. The CDR3 DNA follows: TGTGCCAGCAGCTTAGATGGGCTAGCGGGAGTTCAAGAGACCCAGTACTTC.

This clonotype was recorded at least ten times. The V call is TRBV4-3, the J call TRBJ2-7; 8 positions match TRBD2. V was clipped by 1 base and J by 4 bases; unmatched bases: 6. The germline CDR1 and CDR2 sequences are LGHNA and YSLEER. The CDR3 covers 15 residues. The CDR3 coding sequence is TGCGCCAGCAGCCAAGGAACCGGGACTAGGTACGAGCAGTACTTC. Translated: CASSQGTGTRYEQYF.

The chain recombines TRBV7-2 with TRBJ1-2, with D possibly being TRBD1 (5 bases). The CDR3 extends over 13 amino acids. The germline CDR1 and CDR2 sequences are SGHTA and FQGNSA. V lost 9 bases and J 3 bases, leaving 14 bases between the germline ends. CDR3 bases: TGTGCCAGTAGGGGAGGCTCCTACTATGGCTACACCTTC. Protein product: CASRGGSYYGYTF.

The chain has TRBV28 and TRBJ2-5; D possibly corresponds to TRBD1 (6 bases). There are 12 residues in the CDR3. Trimming cost V 5 bases and J 7 bases, with 11 bases left between them. The V gene's germline CDR1 is MDHEN and CDR2 SYDVKM. The CDR3 nucleotides are TGTGCCAGCAGTCAGCTAGGGGGGACCCAGTACTTC. Protein: CASSQLGGTQYF.

This clonotype was seen at least ten times. The rearrangement uses TRBV6-1 and TRBJ1-3; 9 bases match TRBD1. V dropped 6 bases and J dropped 1; count of bases not matched to a gene: 4. The germline CDR1 and CDR2 sequences are MNHNS and SASEGT. This CDR3 has 15 residues. CDR3 in DNA: TGTGCCAGCAGGCGTGGACAGGGGTCTGGAAACACCATATATTTT. Protein product: CASRRGQGSGNTIYF.

This clonotype was found many times. The V call is TRBV10-3, the J call TRBJ1-2, with TRBD1 matching 8 bases. This CDR3 has 14 amino acids. Germline values: CDR1 ENHRY, CDR2 SYGVKD. V lost 2 bases and J lost 8; bases outside the gene matches: 7. The CDR3 sequence is CAISEETGVYGYTF. DNA for the CDR3: TGTGCCATCAGTGAGGAGACAGGGGTTTACGGCTACACCTTC.

The chain joins TRBV5-8 to TRBJ1-3; D is perhaps TRBD1 (6 bases). CDR1 and CDR2 (germline): SGHTS, YDEGEE. The CDR3 length is 13 residues. V lost 0 bases and J lost 8, with 9 bases in between. The CDR3 nucleotides are TGTGCCAGCAGCTTGGGAGCAGGGGACACCATATATTTT. Its translation is CASSLGAGDTIYF.

There are many counts of this clonotype. This rearrangement joins TRBV28 to TRBJ1-1; TRBD1 is a possible D gene (5 bases). The germline V gene encodes CDR1 MDHEN and CDR2 SYDVKM. This CDR3 has 15 residues. The germline V and J ends were trimmed by 7 bases and 7 bases, with 22 bases remaining between them. CDR3 coding DNA: TGTGCCAGCATCGGGTGGCAGGGAGAAGGCGGTGAAGCTTTCTTT. Translation: CASIGWQGEGGEAFF.

The table lists this clonotype with a few counts. The chain is built from TRBV6-1 and TRBJ2-7, with D perhaps TRBD2 (6 bases). The length of the CDR3 is 15 residues. Germline CDR1 is MNHNS and CDR2 is SASEGT. Trimming took 6 bases from V and 1 from J, leaving 16 bases between them. CDR3 DNA sequence: TGTGCCAGCAGAGAAACGGGAGCGGCGTCCTACGAGCAGTACTTC. Residues: CASRETGAASYEQYF.

This clonotype was counted many times. The chain is built from TRBV10-3 and TRBJ2-7, with 7 bases aligning to TRBD2. The CDR3 has 14 residues. Looked up from germline, CDR1 is ENHRY and CDR2 is SYGVKD. V lost 6 bases, J lost 0 bases, and 5 bases stayed unmatched. CDR3 nucleotide sequence: TGTGCCATCAGGGTTGGCGGGAGCTCCTACGAGCAGTACTTC. Translation gives CAIRVGGSSYEQYF.

This clonotype was counted ten times or more. The rearrangement uses TRBV6-5 and TRBJ2-7; D gene uncertain. V dropped 10 bases and J dropped 5 bases, with 15 bases sitting between them. CDR1 is MNHEY, CDR2 SVGAGI, per germline. This CDR3 has 12 amino acids. The CDR3 is CATTVGWDEQYF. In DNA, the CDR3 is TGTGCCACCACCGTGGGGTGGGACGAGCAGTACTTC.

J is TRBJ2-4 and V is TRBV6-1, with D possibly TRBD2 on 5 matching bases. This CDR3 has 15 residues. V lost 4 bases, J lost 0 bases, and 10 bases lay in between. Germline values: CDR1 MNHNS, CDR2 SASEGT. The CDR3 reads CASSVSGLAKNIQYF. For the CDR3, the DNA is TGTGCCAGCAGTGTCAGCGGACTAGCCAAAAACATTCAGTACTTC.

This clonotype has at least ten counts. V gene TRBV6-2 or TRBV6-3 combines with J gene TRBJ2-1; 7 nucleotides agree with TRBD2. The CDR3 consists of 15 residues. CDR1 and CDR2 (germline): MNHEY, SVGEGT. Trimming at V came to 3 bases and at J to 8 bases, leaving 10 bases not matched to a gene. The CDR3 spells CASSYSSPGGDEQFF. CDR3 coding DNA: TGTGCCAGCAGTTATTCTAGCCCGGGAGGTGATGAGCAGTTCTTC.

This clonotype was detected many times. This sequence joins TRBV20-1 and TRBJ2-2; TRBD2 might be the D (6 bases). The CDR3 is 14 residues long. Trimming stripped 4 bases from V and 6 bases from J, with 15 bases between. Germline values: CDR1 DFQATT, CDR2 SNEGSKA (reference sequence). CDR3 sequence reads: CSAKAGSLSGELFF. The CDR3 bases are TGCAGTGCTAAGGCCGGGAGTTTATCCGGGGAGCTGTTTTTT.

The chain joins TRBV7-2 to TRBJ2-7; 7 nucleotides align to TRBD1. The CDR3 spans 15 residues. Trimming removed 3 bases from V and 3 bases from J; junction bases left unmatched: 8. Per the germline V gene, CDR1 is SGHTA and CDR2 is FQGNSA. CDR3 coding DNA: TGTGCCAGCAGCTTTAGAGACAGGGCCCACTACGAGCAGTACTTC. Encoded protein: CASSFRDRAHYEQYF.